The clone carrying this T cell receptor (beta chain) was seen a few times. This CDR3 is 15 amino acids long. Germline V gene sequence: CDR1 MDHEN, CDR2 SYDVKM. Trimming left V 3 bases short and J 0 bases short, with 6 bases between. These data come from a study of blood T cell repertoires in COVID-19. Study in general: The United States, Italy and Spain provided the acute and convalescent COVID-19 samples.

Original analysis: How many nucleated cells were present was estimated from reference gene primer amplification. TCRdb's copy holds only in-frame clones and misses some; the assay was immunoSEQ multiplex PCR. D and trimming were read from the DNA, whereas the V and J calls and clone size are those reported in that table. This sample yields fewer than 350,000 clones, of which roughly 90% are seen a single time; less than 15% belongs to the top ten. V usage is TRBV28 and J usage is TRBJ2-6; D gene uncertain. The receptor was isolated from a woman in her seventies with COVID-19, enrolled during active disease. Sequencing was done on a sample of peripheral blood. CDR3 sequence reads: CASSFEHSGANVLTF. The CDR3 nucleotides read TGTGCCAGCAGTTTCGAACACTCTGGGGCCAACGTCCTGACTTTC. Supplemented by reference TRBV28 and TRBJ2-6, the full variable domain reads DVKVTQSSRYLVKRTGEKVFLECVQDMDHENMFWYRQDPGLGLRLIYFSYDVKMKEKGDIPEGYSVSREKKERFSLILESASTNQTSMYLCASSFEHSGANVLTFGAGSRLTVL.